Listed below are T cell receptor beta chains from one sample, sequenced in a study of OX40 agonist ivuxolimab in advanced cancers. Data came from immunoSEQ multiplex PCR; TCRdb stores just in-frame clones and leaves some out. The sample gives roughly 100,000 clones, 90% to 95% of which show up once; about 0.3% is in the top ten. The sample here was CD4+ or CD8+ T cells sorted from blood, taken in a trial of the OX40 agonist ivuxolimab. These receptors all stem from an adult with an advanced solid tumor such as melanoma, head and neck, liver or kidney cancer. Each CDR3 is given with its conserved first and last residue. A D gene is named only where the DNA matches it firmly. The size field is filled for only some rows; it gives once, few, many or a size class.

j_call: TRBJ2-7; clone_size: .; cdr3_length: 11; v_call: TRBV30; d_call: .; cdr3_aa: CAWSGGNEQYF; cdr3_nt: TGTGCCTGGAGTGGCGGGAACGAGCAGTACTTC
j_call: TRBJ1-4; clone_size: .; cdr3_length: 14; v_call: TRBV7-6; d_call: .; cdr3_aa: CASRWGGKNEKLFF; cdr3_nt: TGTGCCAGCAGGTGGGGGGGGAAGAATGAAAAACTGTTTTTT
j_call: TRBJ2-3; clone_size: .; cdr3_length: 14; v_call: TRBV5-4; d_call: TRBD2; cdr3_aa: CASSLEAGADTQYF; cdr3_nt: TGTGCCAGCAGCTTGGAGGCGGGAGCGGATACGCAGTATTTT
j_call: TRBJ2-1; clone_size: .; cdr3_length: 15; v_call: TRBV9; d_call: TRBD2; cdr3_aa: CASSVAGGSYNEQFF; cdr3_nt: TGTGCCAGCAGCGTAGCGGGGGGGTCCTACAATGAGCAGTTCTTC
j_call: TRBJ2-1; clone_size: .; cdr3_length: 13; v_call: TRBV7-3; d_call: .; cdr3_aa: CASSLSLYNEQFF; cdr3_nt: TGTGCCAGCAGCTTAAGCCTATACAATGAGCAGTTCTTC
j_call: TRBJ2-3; clone_size: once; cdr3_length: 12; v_call: TRBV9; d_call: .; cdr3_aa: CASSRLRDTQYF; cdr3_nt: TGTGCCAGCAGCCGCCTCAGGGATACGCAGTATTTT
j_call: TRBJ1-4; clone_size: once; cdr3_length: 13; v_call: TRBV15; d_call: .; cdr3_aa: CATSRGRLRKLFF; cdr3_nt: TGTGCCACCAGCAGAGGCAGGCTCCGAAAACTGTTTTTT
j_call: TRBJ1-4; clone_size: .; cdr3_length: 15; v_call: TRBV4-1; d_call: .; cdr3_aa: CASSRGGVVGEKLFF; cdr3_nt: TGCGCCAGCAGCCGGGGCGGGGTAGTGGGTGAAAAACTGTTTTTT
j_call: TRBJ1-5; clone_size: few; cdr3_length: 16; v_call: TRBV4-1; d_call: .; cdr3_aa: CASSQDGGTGSQPQHF; cdr3_nt: TGCGCCAGCAGCCAAGACGGGGGAACAGGGAGCCAGCCCCAGCATTTT
j_call: TRBJ1-2; clone_size: .; cdr3_length: 15; v_call: TRBV5-6; d_call: .; cdr3_aa: CASSWNGGVSMGYTF; cdr3_nt: TGTGCCAGCAGCTGGAACGGGGGGGTTAGCATGGGCTACACCTTC
j_call: TRBJ1-5; clone_size: .; cdr3_length: 12; v_call: TRBV6-5; d_call: .; cdr3_aa: CASTSRYGPQHF; cdr3_nt: TGTGCCAGCACCTCCCGTTACGGGCCCCAGCATTTT
j_call: TRBJ1-5; clone_size: .; cdr3_length: 13; v_call: TRBV29-1; d_call: .; cdr3_aa: CSVQEFSYQPQHF; cdr3_nt: TGCAGCGTTCAGGAATTTAGCTATCAGCCCCAGCATTTT
j_call: TRBJ2-2; clone_size: .; cdr3_length: 13; v_call: TRBV7-3; d_call: .; cdr3_aa: CASRQTGTGELFF; cdr3_nt: TGTGCCAGCAGGCAAACAGGGACCGGGGAGCTGTTTTTT
j_call: TRBJ1-2; clone_size: .; cdr3_length: 13; v_call: TRBV6-6; d_call: .; cdr3_aa: CATNMALPYGYTF; cdr3_nt: TGTGCCACCAACATGGCCCTCCCATATGGCTACACCTTC
j_call: TRBJ1-4; clone_size: .; cdr3_length: 13; v_call: TRBV30; d_call: .; cdr3_aa: CAWSSGNYEKLFF; cdr3_nt: TGTGCCTGGAGTTCGGGCAATTATGAAAAACTGTTTTTT
j_call: TRBJ2-3; clone_size: .; cdr3_length: 15; v_call: TRBV7-9; d_call: TRBD2; cdr3_aa: CASSQLAGGTDTQYF; cdr3_nt: TGTGCCAGCAGTCAACTAGCGGGGGGCACAGATACGCAGTATTTT
j_call: TRBJ1-5; clone_size: .; cdr3_length: 14; v_call: TRBV6-6; d_call: .; cdr3_aa: CASSPTYSNQPQHF; cdr3_nt: TGTGCCAGCAGCCCAACGTATAGCAATCAGCCCCAGCATTTT
j_call: TRBJ1-1; clone_size: .; cdr3_length: 13; v_call: TRBV9; d_call: TRBD1; cdr3_aa: CASSQGLTGEAFF; cdr3_nt: TGTGCCAGCAGCCAGGGGTTGACAGGGGAAGCTTTCTTT
j_call: TRBJ1-1; clone_size: .; cdr3_length: 13; v_call: TRBV5-5; d_call: TRBD1; cdr3_aa: CASSLFTGEKAFF; cdr3_nt: TGTGCCAGCAGCTTGTTCACAGGGGAGAAAGCTTTCTTT
j_call: TRBJ2-7; clone_size: .; cdr3_length: 17; v_call: TRBV5-6; d_call: .; cdr3_aa: CASSLSTPRGSSYEQYF; cdr3_nt: TGTGCCAGCAGCTTGAGCACACCACGGGGGAGCTCCTACGAGCAGTACTTC
j_call: TRBJ2-1; clone_size: .; cdr3_length: 13; v_call: TRBV6-5; d_call: .; cdr3_aa: CASSPDTRNEQFF; cdr3_nt: TGTGCCAGCAGTCCCGACACCAGGAATGAGCAGTTCTTC
j_call: TRBJ1-1; clone_size: .; cdr3_length: 11; v_call: TRBV6-5; d_call: .; cdr3_aa: CAAAVGTEAFF; cdr3_nt: TGTGCCGCCGCGGTGGGCACTGAAGCTTTCTTT
j_call: TRBJ2-5; clone_size: .; cdr3_length: 14; v_call: TRBV5-4; d_call: .; cdr3_aa: CASSDGQRLETQYF; cdr3_nt: TGTGCCAGCAGCGACGGACAAAGATTAGAGACCCAGTACTTC
j_call: TRBJ2-1; clone_size: .; cdr3_length: 16; v_call: TRBV7-9; d_call: TRBD2; cdr3_aa: CASSSSGAGGSGEQFF; cdr3_nt: TGTGCCAGCAGCTCCTCCGGGGCGGGAGGCTCAGGTGAGCAGTTCTTC
j_call: TRBJ2-2; clone_size: .; cdr3_length: 13; v_call: TRBV6-1; d_call: .; cdr3_aa: CASRRLSAGELFF; cdr3_nt: TGTGCCAGCCGACGGCTAAGTGCGGGGGAGCTGTTTTTT
j_call: TRBJ2-7; clone_size: .; cdr3_length: 14; v_call: TRBV19; d_call: .; cdr3_aa: CASSIDSGAYEQYF; cdr3_nt: TGTGCCAGTAGTATAGATTCAGGGGCCTACGAGCAGTACTTC
j_call: TRBJ1-1; clone_size: .; cdr3_length: 15; v_call: TRBV5-1; d_call: .; cdr3_aa: CASSPWANRATEAFF; cdr3_nt: TGCGCCAGCAGCCCATGGGCCAACAGGGCTACTGAAGCTTTCTTT
j_call: TRBJ2-3; clone_size: .; cdr3_length: 17; v_call: TRBV4-2; d_call: .; cdr3_aa: CASSPLNRVSFTDTQYF; cdr3_nt: TGTGCCAGCAGCCCGCTTAACCGGGTCTCATTTACAGATACGCAGTATTTT
j_call: TRBJ2-5; clone_size: .; cdr3_length: 11; v_call: TRBV20-1; d_call: .; cdr3_aa: CSAGYQETQYF; cdr3_nt: TGCAGTGCCGGGTACCAAGAGACCCAGTACTTC
j_call: TRBJ1-4; clone_size: .; cdr3_length: 17; v_call: TRBV30; d_call: .; cdr3_aa: CAWRWARGYATNEKLFF; cdr3_nt: TGTGCCTGGAGGTGGGCAAGGGGCTACGCAACTAATGAAAAACTGTTTTTT
j_call: TRBJ2-3; clone_size: .; cdr3_length: 15; v_call: TRBV18; d_call: .; cdr3_aa: CASSPVQGPTDTQYF; cdr3_nt: TGTGCCAGCTCACCGGTACAGGGACCGACAGATACGCAGTATTTT
j_call: TRBJ2-3; clone_size: .; cdr3_length: 13; v_call: TRBV18; d_call: .; cdr3_aa: CASSPALTDTQYF; cdr3_nt: TGTGCCAGCTCACCCGCCCTCACAGATACGCAGTATTTT
j_call: TRBJ1-6; clone_size: .; cdr3_length: 15; v_call: TRBV5-1; d_call: TRBD1; cdr3_aa: CASSSEGQARGPLHF; cdr3_nt: TGCGCCAGCAGCTCTGAGGGACAGGCCCGGGGCCCCCTCCACTTT
j_call: TRBJ1-3; clone_size: .; cdr3_length: 15; v_call: TRBV4-3; d_call: .; cdr3_aa: CASSQDGWAGNTIYF; cdr3_nt: TGCGCCAGCAGCCAAGACGGTTGGGCTGGAAACACCATATATTTT
j_call: TRBJ1-2; clone_size: .; cdr3_length: 14; v_call: TRBV5-1; d_call: TRBD1; cdr3_aa: CASSLLDRDYGYTF; cdr3_nt: TGCGCCAGCAGCTTGTTGGACAGGGACTATGGCTACACCTTC
j_call: TRBJ2-1; clone_size: .; cdr3_length: 15; v_call: TRBV18; d_call: TRBD1; cdr3_aa: CASSPNPGGNNEQFF; cdr3_nt: TGTGCCAGCTCACCAAATCCAGGGGGAAACAATGAGCAGTTCTTC
j_call: TRBJ1-2; clone_size: .; cdr3_length: 14; v_call: TRBV30; d_call: .; cdr3_aa: CAWSVSPRLYGYTF; cdr3_nt: TGTGCCTGGAGTGTAAGTCCCAGACTTTATGGCTACACCTTC
j_call: TRBJ2-3; clone_size: once; cdr3_length: 15; v_call: TRBV28; d_call: .; cdr3_aa: CASSFYLGGHATQYF; cdr3_nt: TGTGCCAGCAGTTTCTACTTGGGGGGTCATGCTACGCAGTATTTT
j_call: TRBJ2-6; clone_size: .; cdr3_length: 13; v_call: TRBV7-3; d_call: .; cdr3_aa: CASSRSGANVLTF; cdr3_nt: TGTGCCAGCAGCCGTTCTGGGGCCAACGTCCTGACTTTC
j_call: TRBJ2-7; clone_size: .; cdr3_length: 14; v_call: TRBV4-3; d_call: .; cdr3_aa: CASSQDLYASEQYF; cdr3_nt: TGCGCCAGCAGCCAAGATCTTTACGCGTCCGAGCAGTACTTC
j_call: TRBJ1-5; clone_size: .; cdr3_length: 13; v_call: TRBV28; d_call: TRBD1; cdr3_aa: CASRDRGLQPQHF; cdr3_nt: TGTGCCAGCAGGGACAGGGGTTTGCAGCCCCAGCATTTT
j_call: TRBJ2-7; clone_size: .; cdr3_length: 13; v_call: TRBV5-4; d_call: TRBD1; cdr3_aa: CASSSRDSYEQYF; cdr3_nt: TGTGCCAGCAGCTCTCGGGACAGCTACGAGCAGTACTTC
j_call: TRBJ1-4; clone_size: .; cdr3_length: 14; v_call: TRBV30; d_call: .; cdr3_aa: CAWGTDTTNEKLFF; cdr3_nt: TGTGCCTGGGGGACGGACACAACTAATGAAAAACTGTTTTTT
j_call: TRBJ1-1; clone_size: .; cdr3_length: 13; v_call: TRBV30; d_call: .; cdr3_aa: CAWSVLPTSEAFF; cdr3_nt: TGTGCCTGGAGTGTACTCCCTACAAGTGAAGCTTTCTTT
j_call: TRBJ2-1; clone_size: .; cdr3_length: 17; v_call: TRBV15; d_call: .; cdr3_aa: CATSRDLLTSAGNEQFF; cdr3_nt: TGTGCCACCAGCAGAGATCTGTTGACTTCCGCTGGGAATGAGCAGTTCTTC
j_call: TRBJ1-1; clone_size: once; cdr3_length: 12; v_call: TRBV7-9; d_call: .; cdr3_aa: CASSLGQRGAFF; cdr3_nt: TGTGCCAGCAGCTTAGGGCAGAGAGGGGCTTTCTTT
j_call: TRBJ2-1; clone_size: .; cdr3_length: 12; v_call: TRBV6-6; d_call: .; cdr3_aa: CASSYGYNEQFF; cdr3_nt: TGTGCCAGCAGTTATGGCTACAATGAGCAGTTCTTC
j_call: TRBJ2-2; clone_size: .; cdr3_length: 13; v_call: TRBV7-9; d_call: .; cdr3_aa: CASSLGQHGELFF; cdr3_nt: TGTGCCAGCAGCTTAGGACAGCACGGGGAGCTGTTTTTT
j_call: TRBJ1-1; clone_size: .; cdr3_length: 14; v_call: TRBV5-5; d_call: .; cdr3_aa: CASRIDEGRTEAFF; cdr3_nt: TGTGCCAGCAGAATTGATGAAGGCAGGACTGAAGCTTTCTTT
j_call: TRBJ1-5; clone_size: .; cdr3_length: 10; v_call: TRBV29-1; d_call: .; cdr3_aa: CSVPPQPQHF; cdr3_nt: TGCAGCGTTCCTCCTCAGCCCCAGCATTTT
j_call: TRBJ2-2; clone_size: .; cdr3_length: 13; v_call: TRBV29-1; d_call: TRBD1; cdr3_aa: CSVWDRSTGELFF; cdr3_nt: TGCAGCGTCTGGGACAGGAGCACCGGGGAGCTGTTTTTT
j_call: TRBJ1-1; clone_size: .; cdr3_length: 12; v_call: TRBV4-2; d_call: .; cdr3_aa: CASSQVTQEAFF; cdr3_nt: TGTGCCAGCAGCCAAGTTACTCAGGAAGCTTTCTTT
j_call: TRBJ2-7; clone_size: .; cdr3_length: 11; v_call: TRBV6-1; d_call: .; cdr3_aa: CASGLSYEQYF; cdr3_nt: TGTGCCAGCGGCTTATCATACGAGCAGTACTTC
j_call: TRBJ2-6; clone_size: .; cdr3_length: 18; v_call: TRBV11-3; d_call: TRBD1; cdr3_aa: CASSLARTGGSGANVLTF; cdr3_nt: TGTGCCAGCAGCTTAGCGAGGACAGGGGGCTCTGGGGCCAACGTCCTGACTTTC